Listed below are T cell receptor beta chains from one sample, sequenced in a study of shared clonotypes between healthy human individuals. Here immunoSEQ multiplex PCR was the method, and the copy in TCRdb shows in-frame clones only, minus some. The sample comprises approximately 1.5 million clones, about 98.5% of which are singletons, and approximately 0.38% rests with the top ten. The sequenced sample was naive CD4+ T cells sorted from blood. The source of these receptors is a man younger than 40 in good health. Each CDR3 is given with its conserved first and last residue. Each record gives: J gene, clone size, V gene, D gene, CDR3 DNA, CDR3 protein. The D gene is left open where the match is weak. Not every row has a clone size; where given, it reads once, few, many or a size class.

TRBJ1-1	.	TRBV2	TRBD1	TGTGCCAGCAGTCGGGACAGGGGGCGCGCGGCTTTCTTT	CASSRDRGRAAFF
TRBJ1-2	.	TRBV10-3	.	TGTGCCATCAGTGGGACAGAAATCTATGGCTACACCTTC	CAISGTEIYGYTF
TRBJ2-7	.	TRBV20-1	.	TGCAGTGCCTTCTTCATCGAGCAGTACTTC	CSAFFIEQYF
TRBJ2-4	.	TRBV2	TRBD1	TGTGCCAGCACCCAGCAGGGGGACATTCAGTACTTC	CASTQQGDIQYF
TRBJ1-4	.	TRBV7-2	.	TGTGCCAGCAGCTTAGGTCCAGCTAATGAAAAACTGTTTTTT	CASSLGPANEKLFF
TRBJ1-5	.	TRBV19	.	TGTGCCAGTAGCGTAGGGGATAGCAATCAGCCCCAGCATTTT	CASSVGDSNQPQHF
TRBJ1-5	.	TRBV2	.	TGTGCCAGCAGTGATTTTGGGTTTGATCAGCCCCAGCATTTT	CASSDFGFDQPQHF
TRBJ1-3	.	TRBV30	.	TGTGCCTGGACCACGATGGGAAGTGGCACCATATATTTT	CAWTTMGSGTIYF
TRBJ2-7	.	TRBV19	TRBD2	TGTGCCAGTAGTAGGACTAGCGGGGCCTCCTACGAGCAGTACTTC	CASSRTSGASYEQYF
TRBJ2-7	.	TRBV10-3	.	TGTGCCATCAGTGAGTCGGTAGCGGCTCGCTCCTACGAGCAGTACTTC	CAISESVAARSYEQYF
TRBJ2-1	.	TRBV30	TRBD2	TGTGCCTGGAGTGTATCCCCCCACACGGGAGGCTCCTACAATGAGCAGTTCTTC	CAWSVSPHTGGSYNEQFF
TRBJ2-7	.	TRBV28	.	TGTGCCAGCAGTTCCCTGTCGGGGTCCTACGAGCAGTACTTC	CASSSLSGSYEQYF
TRBJ1-1	.	TRBV4-1	.	TGCGCCAGCAGCCAATGGGCGACAGGACCACACCTTATGAACACTGAAGCTTTCTTT	CASSQWATGPHLMNTEAFF
TRBJ2-5	.	TRBV5-1	.	TGCGCCAGCAGCCCGCTGACCCGGAGGGAGACCCAGTACTTC	CASSPLTRRETQYF
TRBJ2-1	.	TRBV7-6	TRBD2	TGTGCCAGCAGCTTAGGCGGGAGTGAGCAGTTCTTC	CASSLGGSEQFF
TRBJ2-1	.	TRBV18	.	TGTGCCAGCTCACCGCCTAACAATGAGCAGTTCTTC	CASSPPNNEQFF
TRBJ1-2	.	TRBV7-2	.	TGTGCCAGCAGCGTCGGGATAACATATGGCTACACCTTC	CASSVGITYGYTF
TRBJ1-5	.	TRBV15	.	TGTGCCACCAGCAGAGGGGGAACTCAGCCCCAGCATTTT	CATSRGGTQPQHF
TRBJ2-4	.	TRBV7-3	.	TGTGCCAGCAGCTTTGAGGTTACAGCCAGATTGGGGGGCAACGGCAAAAACATTCAGTACTTC	CASSFEVTARLGGNGKNIQYF
TRBJ2-3	.	TRBV7-6	.	TGTGCCAGCAGCCCGGGGACTAGCACAGATACGCAGTATTTT	CASSPGTSTDTQYF
TRBJ2-3	.	TRBV5-1	TRBD2	TGCGCCAGCAGCTTTAGCGGGAGCGGAGATACGCAGTATTTT	CASSFSGSGDTQYF
TRBJ2-1	.	TRBV11-2	TRBD2	TGTGCCAGCAGTCTCGGACTAGCGGGAGTCGGTGATGAGCAGTTCTTC	CASSLGLAGVGDEQFF
TRBJ2-5	.	TRBV20-1	.	TGCAGCCATAGCCCGGGAGAGACCCAGTACTTC	CSHSPGETQYF
TRBJ2-5	once	TRBV29-1	TRBD2	TGCAGCGCCCTGTCGGGGGGGGAGACCCAGTACTTC	CSALSGGETQYF
TRBJ2-7	.	TRBV28	.	TGTGCCAGCAGTCCCCGGGTGAGCTCCTACGAGCAGTACTTC	CASSPRVSSYEQYF
TRBJ2-5	.	TRBV5-1	.	TGCGCCAGCAGCTTGGAACGAGGGACCCAGTACTTC	CASSLERGTQYF
TRBJ2-7	.	TRBV6-1	.	TGTGCCAGCAGTGGAATGAGCTACGAGCAGTACTTC	CASSGMSYEQYF
TRBJ1-2	.	TRBV25-1	TRBD1	TGTGCCAGCAGTGAAGGGACAGGGAGTCCGCAGGATGGCTACACCTTC	CASSEGTGSPQDGYTF
TRBJ1-1	.	TRBV18	.	TGTGCCAGCTCACCAAGGCAGGGGAACACTGAAGCTTTCTTT	CASSPRQGNTEAFF
TRBJ2-6	.	TRBV6-1	.	TGTGCCAGCAGTGAAAACGGGGTGTCTGGGGCCAACGTCCTGACTTTC	CASSENGVSGANVLTF
TRBJ2-5	.	TRBV5-1	TRBD2	TGCGCCAGCAGCTTGGGGGCACTCACTTTAGGGACTAGCGGACCCCAAGAGACCCAGTACTTC	CASSLGALTLGTSGPQETQYF
TRBJ2-2	.	TRBV5-1	.	TGCGCCAGCAGCACAGCCATAGTGGGAAGCGGGGAGCTGTTTTTT	CASSTAIVGSGELFF
TRBJ2-2	.	TRBV28	.	TGTGCCAGCAGTGATACCGGGGAGCTGTTTTTT	CASSDTGELFF
TRBJ2-3	.	TRBV18	.	TGTGCCAGCTCGATGTACAGGCTAGGGGACGATACGCAGTATTTT	CASSMYRLGDDTQYF
TRBJ2-2	.	TRBV19	TRBD2	TGTGCCAGTAGTAAGGGACTAGCGAACACCGGGGAGCTGTTTTTT	CASSKGLANTGELFF
TRBJ2-2	.	TRBV18	.	TGTGCCAGCTCAGCTCAGCAAGGGAACACCGGGGAGCTGTTTTTT	CASSAQQGNTGELFF
TRBJ2-3	.	TRBV5-8	TRBD2	TGTGCCAGCAGCTGGGGGGTTGGCGGGAGGACAGATACGCAGTATTTT	CASSWGVGGRTDTQYF